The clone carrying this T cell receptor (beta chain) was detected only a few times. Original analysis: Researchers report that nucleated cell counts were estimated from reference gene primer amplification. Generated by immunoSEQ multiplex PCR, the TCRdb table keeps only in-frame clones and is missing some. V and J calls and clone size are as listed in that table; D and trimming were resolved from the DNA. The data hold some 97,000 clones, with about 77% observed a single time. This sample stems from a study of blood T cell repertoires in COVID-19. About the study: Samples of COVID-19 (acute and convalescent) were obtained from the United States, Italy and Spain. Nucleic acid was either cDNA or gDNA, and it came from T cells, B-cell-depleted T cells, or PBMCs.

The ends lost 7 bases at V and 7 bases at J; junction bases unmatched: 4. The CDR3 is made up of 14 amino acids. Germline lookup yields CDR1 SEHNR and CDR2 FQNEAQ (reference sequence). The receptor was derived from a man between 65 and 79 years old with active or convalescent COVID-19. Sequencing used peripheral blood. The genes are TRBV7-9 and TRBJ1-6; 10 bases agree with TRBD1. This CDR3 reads CASTQDRGNSPLHF. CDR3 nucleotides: TGTGCCAGCACCCAGGACAGGGGGAATTCACCCCTCCACTTT.